This TCR beta chain emerged from a study of T-cell reconstitution after alpha-beta-depleted transplantation in children. Study results and caveats: It was reported that alpha-beta T cells came from several hundred expanded graft clones (about two months after transplant).

Unique molecular identifiers were built into the TCRbeta library. TCRdb recomputed calls from the PCR reads with MiXCR, one row per CDR3 protein. The sample lists 450,000 to 600,000 distinct CDR3 sequences, about 11% seen once, with around 2.2% in the top ten. The CDR3 has 14 residues. With 7 bases clipped from V and 9 bases from J, the junction kept 11 bases outside the gene matches. This clonotype was detected ten times or more. Its antigen is not identified. The sequencing used PBMCs, collected before TCRalphabeta/CD19-depleted stem cell transplant. The V gene is TRBV12-3 or TRBV12-4, the J gene TRBJ2-3, with 9 bases aligning to TRBD2. The sequence was collected from a child aged 2 to 10 with inherited bone marrow failure, due to receive a stem cell transplant. This CDR3 is CASNLAGSRGTQYF. The CDR3 nucleotides are TGTGCCAGCAACCTAGCGGGGTCCAGGGGCACGCAGTATTTT.